The source of this T cell receptor (beta chain) is a study of blood T cell repertoires in COVID-19. Study as a whole: PBMCs, B-cell-depleted T cells, or T cells provided the cDNA or gDNA that made up the material.

Clones were read by immunoSEQ multiplex PCR, and TCRdb kept only the in-frame ones, dropping some. In the table there are about 130,000 clones, about 86% of which are singletons. CDR3 length equals 16 residues. Germline CDR1 and CDR2: MGHRA and YSYEKL. Deletions cut 1 base from V and 6 bases from J, with 18 bases between. The rearrangement uses TRBV4-1 and TRBJ1-2, with a tentative D call TRBD1 (6 bases). The TCR originated in a woman in her forties or fifties who had recovered from COVID-19. Sample: peripheral blood. The chain's CDR3 is CASSQVFTGGRHGYTF. CDR3 DNA: TGCGCCAGCAGCCAAGTGTTTACGGGGGGCAGGCATGGCTACACCTTC.